The clone carrying this T cell receptor (beta chain) was counted once. The data originate from a study of shared clonotypes between healthy human individuals. Naive CD8 cells comprised CD45RO-negative, CCR7-positively selected cells, excluding terminally differentiated effector memory CD45RA+ cells. Assay: immunoSEQ multiplex PCR; the TCRdb copy retains only in-frame clones and omits some. The repertoire holds about 2.1 million clones, 85% to 95% seen once, with approximately 1.7% in the top ten. Germline V lookup: CDR1 MNHEY, CDR2 SVGAGI. Trimming shortened V by 6 bases and J by 1 base, and 12 bases separated the two germline ends. This CDR3 has 14 amino acids.

The gene calls are TRBV6-5 and TRBJ1-1; D not certain. This receptor was identified in a man younger than 35 in good health. Some clones in this sample may be carry-over from other donors' samples. Source material: naive CD8+ T cells from PBMCs. In DNA, the CDR3 is TGTGCCAGCAGCTCGATCTTGGAGAACACTGAAGCTTTCTTT. Its protein product is CASSSILENTEAFF.